Presented here are 24 T cell receptor beta chains from one specimen sequenced in a study of blood T cell repertoires in COVID-19. Libraries were prepared by immunoSEQ multiplex PCR; TCRdb keeps only in-frame clonotypes and omits some of them. The data contain approximately 350,000 clones, 75% to 90% of them singletons. The specimen sequenced was PBMCs or T cells enriched from blood (not recorded which). The receptors here all came from a man younger than 35 who had recovered from COVID-19.

V gene TRBV3-1 (or the pseudogene TRBV3-2) combines with J gene TRBJ2-5; 8 bases agree with TRBD1. Looked up from germline, CDR1 is LGHDT and CDR2 is YNNKEL (reference sequence). The CDR3 is made up of 14 amino acids. V lost 4 bases and J lost 4; bases outside the gene matches: 5. The CDR3: CASSLHTGGETQYF. In DNA form, the CDR3 reads TGTGCCAGCAGCCTTCATACAGGGGGAGAGACCCAGTACTTC.

The V gene is TRBV5-6, the J gene TRBJ1-2; D gene unclear. Germline CDR1 and CDR2: SGHDT and YYEEEE. V shed 0 bases and J shed 2 bases, with 8 bases lying between them. This CDR3 contains 14 residues. The CDR3 is CASSLAAVNYGYTF. The CDR3 DNA follows: TGTGCCAGCAGCTTGGCCGCAGTCAACTATGGCTACACCTTC.

The J gene is TRBJ2-7, the V gene TRBV28; weak D call: TRBD1 (5 bases). Between the trimmed V and J ends, which lost 3 bases and 2 bases, there was a span of 11 bases. The CDR3 has 14 amino acids. Looked up from germline, CDR1 is MDHEN and CDR2 is SYDVKM. CDR3 amino acids: CASSLVGQTYEQYF. CDR3 sequence (DNA): TGTGCCAGCAGTTTGGTGGGGCAGACCTACGAGCAGTACTTC.

CDR3 residues: CASSLSANYGYTF. Written as DNA, the CDR3 is TGTGCCAGCAGTCTCTCAGCTAACTATGGCTACACCTTC. This chain links TRBV27 with TRBJ1-2; D call uncertain. The germline V gene has CDR1 MNHEY and CDR2 SMNVEV (reference sequence). The V end lost 5 bases, the J end lost 0 bases, and 7 bases lay between the germline ends. The CDR3 sequence is 13 residues long.

The table lists this clone with a few counts. The junction does not match germline at one end; this may be a read error. This chain's CDR3 is CASSLVQGAQLQHF. CDR3 bases: TGTGCCAGCAGCTTAGTACAGGGGGCGCAGCTCCAGCATTTT. The chain carries TRBV7-2 and TRBJ1-5, with 9 bases fitting TRBD1. The CDR3 is 14 residues long. Germline V CDR1 and CDR2: SGHTA, FQGNSA.

This sequence joins TRBV10-3 and TRBJ2-7, with 7 bases identical to TRBD2. With V trimmed by 6 bases and J by 2 bases, 7 bases remained unmatched. The CDR3 has 14 amino acids. Germline lookup yields CDR1 ENHRY and CDR2 SYGVKD. This CDR3 reads CAISVEAGPYEQYF. CDR3 DNA: TGTGCCATCAGCGTCGAAGCGGGGCCCTACGAGCAGTACTTC.

The chain employs TRBV7-2 and TRBJ2-1, with TRBD2 identical over 8 bases. CDR1 is SGHTA and CDR2 is FQGNSA in the germline V gene. The CDR3 consists of 16 residues. V trimming: 5 bases; J trimming: 4 bases; junction bases outside the gene matches: 10. This chain's CDR3 is CASSRVSGGVYNEQFF. The CDR3 coding sequence is TGTGCCAGCAGCCGGGTAAGCGGGGGAGTATACAATGAGCAGTTCTTC.

The chain recombines TRBV2 with TRBJ1-5; a weak D match, TRBD1 (6 bases). Germline-derived CDR1 and CDR2 are SNHLY and FYNNEI. Trimming removed 6 bases at V and 1 base at J, with 10 bases between. This CDR3 contains 14 residues. The CDR3 loop reads CASRPDRSNQPQHF. The CDR3 DNA reads as TGTGCCAGCAGACCAGACAGGAGCAATCAGCCCCAGCATTTT.

The J gene is TRBJ1-2, the V gene TRBV5-6; tentatively, D is TRBD1 (6 bases). The CDR3 loop spans 14 amino acids. The germline CDR1 and CDR2 sequences are SGHDT and YYEEEE. V lost 6 bases to trimming and J lost 8 bases, with 20 bases between them. The CDR3 loop is CASILGGHDFGYTF. As DNA, the CDR3 is TGTGCCAGCATCCTTGGGGGCCACGACTTCGGCTACACCTTC. The entire variable domain, with the rest obtained from reference TRBV5-6 and TRBJ1-2, is as follows: DAGVTQSPTHLIKTRGQQVTLRCSPKSGHDTVSWYQQALGQGPQFIFQYYEEEERQRGNFPDRFSGHQFPNYSSELNVNALLLGDSALYLCASILGGHDFGYTFGSGTRLTVV.

The genes are TRBV19 and TRBJ1-5; 7 nucleotides agree with TRBD1. V was clipped by 4 bases and J by 7 bases; unmatched bases: 7. This CDR3 spans 14 amino acids. Germline V gives CDR1 LNHDA, CDR2 SQIVND (reference sequence). The CDR3 region is CASSNRQGTQPQHF. The CDR3 region has the DNA TGTGCCAGTAGTAACCGACAGGGTACCCAGCCCCAGCATTTT.

This chain connects TRBV5-1 to TRBJ2-2, with D tentatively TRBD1 (5 bases). Germline-derived CDR1 and CDR2 are SGHRS and YFSETQ. Deletions cut 4 bases from V and 1 base from J, with 11 bases between. The CDR3 totals 15 residues. This CDR3 reads CASSPPTGNTGELFF. For the CDR3, the DNA is TGCGCCAGCAGCCCACCTACAGGGAACACCGGGGAGCTGTTTTTT. The whole variable domain, filled in from reference TRBV5-1 and TRBJ2-2, reads KAGVTQTPRYLIKTRGQQVTLSCSPISGHRSVSWYQQTPGQGLQFLFEYFSETQRNKGNFPGRFSGRQFSNSRSEMNVSTLELGDSALYLCASSPPTGNTGELFFGEGSRLTVL.

The chain uses TRBV19 and TRBJ1-3; D remains ambiguous. The V end was cut by 5 bases, the J end by 4 bases, with 9 bases between. Per the germline V gene, CDR1 is LNHDA and CDR2 is SQIVND (reference sequence). The CDR3 spans 13 residues. CDR3 sequence: CASSQHGGNTIYF. The CDR3 DNA sequence: TGTGCCAGTAGTCAACACGGGGGAAACACCATATATTTT.

J is TRBJ2-3 and V is TRBV28; possible D gene TRBD2, 6 bases. Germline V lookup: CDR1 MDHEN, CDR2 SYDVKM. This CDR3 has 14 amino acids. Trimming removed 7 bases from V and 5 bases from J, with 16 bases in between. In DNA, the CDR3 is TGTGCCAGCACCCCCGCCGGGAGTAAAGATACGCAGTATTTT. This translates into CASTPAGSKDTQYF.

This chain joins TRBV25-1 and TRBJ1-1; no clear D. Trimming took off 8 bases at V and 7 bases at J, with 17 bases between the two ends. CDR3 size: 13 residues. CDR1 and CDR2 from the germline V gene are MGHDK and SYGVNS. The CDR3 DNA reads as TGTGCCAGCTCCCCGACTATCTCGGGTGAAGCTTTCTTT. It specifies CASSPTISGEAFF. Together with reference TRBV25-1 and TRBJ1-1, the CDR3 gives the full variable domain: EADIYQTPRYLVIGTGKKITLECSQTMGHDKMYWYQQDPGMELHLIHYSYGVNSTEKGDLSSESTVSRIRTEHFPLTLESARPSHTSQYLCASSPTISGEAFFGQGTRLTVV.

The CDR3 DNA is TGCAGCGTTGATCTCGCGGGGGTACAAGAGACCCAGTACTTC. Residues: CSVDLAGVQETQYF. This chain connects TRBV29-1 to TRBJ2-5; 7 nucleotides align to TRBD2. J lost 2 bases, V lost 3 bases, and 6 bases had no gene match. Germline CDR1 reads SQVTM; CDR2 reads ANQGSEA. CDR3 length: 14 residues.

In this sample, this clone turned up once. The chain is built from TRBV27 and TRBJ2-1, with a tentative D call TRBD2 (7 bases). This CDR3 has 18 amino acids. Germline V lookup: CDR1 MNHEY, CDR2 SMNVEV (reference sequence). The germline V and J ends were trimmed by 2 bases and 4 bases, with 21 bases remaining between them. The CDR3 here is CASSLRVGRGPLYNEQFF. The CDR3 DNA reads as TGTGCCAGCAGTTTAAGGGTTGGGCGGGGGCCACTTTACAATGAGCAGTTCTTC.

The chain couples TRBV29-1 to TRBJ2-2, with TRBD1 as a possible D gene (6 bases). Trimming cost V 5 bases and J 3 bases, with 16 bases left between them. The length of the CDR3 is 15 residues. The germline V gene has CDR1 SQVTM and CDR2 ANQGSEA. The CDR3 loop reads CSVISGDTYTGELFF. CDR3 nucleotides: TGCAGCGTTATCAGTGGGGACACCTACACCGGGGAGCTGTTTTTT.

The chain is built from TRBV6-2 or TRBV6-3 and TRBJ2-7; D may be TRBD1 (8 bases). Germline CDR1 MNHEY, CDR2 SVGEGT. V lost 6 bases, J lost 7 bases, and 19 bases lay in between. The CDR3 has 14 amino acids. The CDR3 here is CASSPGLQGVEQYF. As DNA, the CDR3 is TGTGCCAGCAGCCCGGGACTACAGGGGGTAGAGCAGTACTTC.

This CDR3 reads CSVRVAGNTIYF. DNA of the CDR3: TGCAGCGTCCGGGTAGCTGGAAACACCATATATTTT. The gene calls are TRBV29-1 and TRBJ1-3; D not resolved. Per germline, CDR1 SQVTM and CDR2 ANQGSEA. The CDR3 has 12 amino acids. The V end was cut by 6 bases, the J end by 2 bases, with 8 bases between.

This clone is a singleton in its sample. The genes are TRBV6-5 and TRBJ2-7; the match to TRBD1 covers 7 bases. The CDR3 covers 14 residues. CDR1 and CDR2 (germline): MNHEY, SVGAGI. Unmatched junction bases numbered 13, after V lost 5 bases and J lost 9 bases. CDR3 residues: CASSRGGGNRAQYF. CDR3 in DNA: TGTGCCAGCAGTAGAGGGGGCGGTAACCGGGCGCAGTACTTC.

DNA of the CDR3: TGCGCCAGCAGCTTGACAGGGCTCAATGAAAAACTGTTTTTT. This encodes CASSLTGLNEKLFF. V usage is TRBV5-1 and J usage is TRBJ1-4; tentative D call: TRBD1 (6 bases). This CDR3 region has 14 residues. Germline values: CDR1 SGHRS, CDR2 YFSETQ. The V and J ends lost 1 base and 5 bases respectively, with 9 bases between them.

J is TRBJ2-5 and V is TRBV5-1; possibly TRBD2 for D (6 bases). This CDR3 spans 15 amino acids. V lost 4 bases, J lost 1 base, and 14 bases lay in between. Germline-derived CDR1 and CDR2 are SGHRS and YFSETQ. In DNA form, the CDR3 reads TGCGCCAGCAGCGTCTCCGAGGGACTCCAAGAGACCCAGTACTTC. Encoded protein: CASSVSEGLQETQYF.

The chain has TRBV5-4 and TRBJ2-7; TRBD2 agrees at 14 bases. Looked up from germline, CDR1 is SGHNT and CDR2 is YYREEE (reference sequence). With 4 bases clipped from V and 7 bases from J, the junction kept 4 bases outside the gene matches. The CDR3 covers 14 residues. CDR3 sequence reads: CASSAGLAGVEQYF. The CDR3 DNA sequence: TGTGCCAGCAGCGCGGGACTAGCGGGGGTTGAGCAGTACTTC.

V and J are TRBV7-9 and TRBJ1-2, with D possibly TRBD1 on 6 matching bases. The CDR3 is made up of 15 amino acids. Germline assignment: CDR1 SEHNR and CDR2 FQNEAQ (reference sequence). V was shortened by 1 base and J by 5 bases, with 14 bases between the two germline ends. CDR3 nucleotide sequence: TGTGCCAGCAGCTTAGACTTCGGGACACAGTATGGCTACACCTTC. It yields the protein CASSLDFGTQYGYTF.